Listed here are 12 T cell receptor beta chains from one sample, sequenced in a study of T cells in Graves' hyperthyroidism and ophthalmopathy. Amplified TCR beta CDR3 regions derived from RNA transcripts. Primed by the HTBI set, a first-round RT-PCR was run on the TCR CDR3. One entry per CDR3 protein results from TCRdb running MiXCR on the multiplex PCR reads. This sample carries approximately 330,000 distinct CDR3 sequences, roughly 18% of them seen once, and the ten largest clones take 49%. The sequencing input was blood. Source of these receptors: a woman between 50 and 59 years old with Graves' hyperthyroidism.

This chain joins TRBV7-9 and TRBJ2-3, with 7 bases matching TRBD2. The CDR3 length is 16 residues. Trimming at V came to 6 bases and at J to 6 bases, leaving 15 bases not matched to a gene. From germline, CDR1 is SEHNR and CDR2 FQNEAQ (reference sequence). The CDR3 DNA sequence: TGTGCCAGCAGTCCTACGGGGGGTCCCCCTGGGGATACGCAGTATTTT. As protein: CASSPTGGPPGDTQYF.

This clonotype was found a few times. The rearrangement joins TRBV2 to TRBJ1-1; 10 bases line up with TRBD1. J gave up 11 bases and V 6 bases, and 6 bases lay outside the gene matches. CDR3 length: 12 amino acids. Germline CDR1 is SNHLY and CDR2 is FYNNEI. The CDR3 DNA follows: TGTGCCAGCAGGGGGACAGGGGAATTGGCTTTCTTT. As protein: CASRGTGELAFF. Based on the CDR3 plus reference TRBV2 and TRBJ1-1, the full variable domain is EPEVTQTPSHQVTQMGQEVILRCVPISNHLYFYWYRQILGQKVEFLVSFYNNEISEKSEIFDDQFSVERPDGSNFTLKIRSTKLEDSAMYFCASRGTGELAFFGQGTRLTVV.

This chain joins TRBV15 and TRBJ2-5; the D is unclear. The CDR3 is 15 residues long. Germline V CDR1 and CDR2: LNHNV, YYDKDF (reference sequence). V gave up 0 bases and J gave up 5 bases, with 13 bases separating them. CDR3 sequence (DNA): TGTGCCACCAGCAGAGATGTCCGGTTGGGGGAGACCCAGTACTTC. This codes for CATSRDVRLGETQYF. Variable domain in full (rest from reference TRBV15 and TRBJ2-5): DAMVIQNPRYQVTQFGKPVTLSCSQTLNHNVMYWYQQKSSQAPKLLFHYYDKDFNNEADTPDNFQSRRPNTSFCFLDIRSPGLGDTAMYLCATSRDVRLGETQYFGPGTRLLVL.

This clonotype was detected many times. The V call is TRBV12-3 or TRBV12-4, the J call TRBJ1-1; no reliable D call. The V end lost 6 bases, the J end lost 0 bases, and 14 bases lay between the germline ends. This CDR3 spans 15 amino acids. The CDR3 coding sequence is TGTGCCAGCAGCCCACAGCCCGGAATGAACACTGAAGCTTTCTTT. The encoded protein is CASSPQPGMNTEAFF.

To note about this clonotype: As the CDR3 is not closed by the conserved phenylalanine or tryptophan, this likely results from a read error. The chain carries TRBV20-1 and TRBJ1-2; TRBD1 matches 12 bases. CDR1 is DFQATT and CDR2 is SNEGSKA in the germline V gene (reference sequence). This CDR3 has 17 amino acids. Trimming at V came to 5 bases and at J to 2 bases, leaving 12 bases not matched to a gene. As DNA, the CDR3 is TGCAGTGCTCCCTCTCCCGGGACAGGGGGCGGGAACTATGGCTACACCTCC. As protein: CSAPSPGTGGGNYGYTS.

This clonotype was counted a single time. The chain is built from TRBV6-1 and TRBJ2-2, with 8 nucleotides matching TRBD2. CDR1 and CDR2 from the germline V gene are MNHNS and SASEGT. The trim removed 6 bases at V and 1 base at J, leaving 7 bases unmatched. The CDR3 has 16 amino acids. The CDR3 sequence is CASRPISGVNTGELFF. In nucleotides, the CDR3 is TGTGCCAGCAGACCGATTAGCGGGGTGAACACCGGGGAGCTGTTTTTT.

This clonotype was detected only a few times. V and J are TRBV20-1 and TRBJ1-5, with 8 positions matching TRBD1. The germline gives CDR1 DFQATT, CDR2 SNEGSKA (reference sequence). V was pared by 6 bases and J by 6 bases, with 16 bases of the junction left unmatched. The CDR3 is 16 residues long. The CDR3 region is CSAPTWGQAVGQPQHF. The CDR3 DNA sequence: TGCAGTGCCCCCACATGGGGACAGGCGGTGGGTCAGCCCCAGCATTTT.

This clonotype has ten or more counts. The J gene is TRBJ1-5, the V gene TRBV30; the D gene is possibly TRBD1 (6 bases). This CDR3 has 14 amino acids. The V end lost 4 bases, the J end lost 3 bases, and 13 bases lay between the germline ends. The germline V gene encodes CDR1 GTSNPN and CDR2 SVGIG (reference sequence). CDR3 in DNA: TGTGCCTGGAACACGGACAGCAACAATCAGCCCCAGCATTTT. Protein sequence: CAWNTDSNNQPQHF.

The J gene is TRBJ2-3, the V gene TRBV4-1; D may match TRBD1 or TRBD2 (5 bases each). CDR1 and CDR2 from the germline V gene are MGHRA and YSYEKL. V lost 4 bases to trimming and J lost 4 bases, with 12 bases between them. This CDR3 contains 14 residues. CDR3 residues: CASSRLWGSDTQYF. The CDR3, as DNA: TGCGCCAGCAGCCGTCTCTGGGGGTCAGATACGCAGTATTTT.

This clonotype has only a few counts. The V and J genes are TRBV2 and TRBJ1-5; tentative D call: TRBD1 (5 bases). The length of the CDR3 is 14 residues. The germline gives CDR1 SNHLY, CDR2 FYNNEI. The V and J ends lost 1 base and 6 bases respectively, with 10 bases between them. CDR3 nucleotides: TGTGCCAGCAGTGAAGTCCAGGGAGGTCAGCCCCAGCATTTT. Its translation: CASSEVQGGQPQHF. Variable domain in full (rest from reference TRBV2 and TRBJ1-5): EPEVTQTPSHQVTQMGQEVILRCVPISNHLYFYWYRQILGQKVEFLVSFYNNEISEKSEIFDDQFSVERPDGSNFTLKIRSTKLEDSAMYFCASSEVQGGQPQHFGDGTRLSIL.

This clonotype was seen ten or more times. The V call is TRBV6-1, the J call TRBJ1-2, with 11 bases lining up with TRBD1. V trimming: 5 bases; J trimming: 8 bases; junction bases outside the gene matches: 13. The length of the CDR3 is 16 residues. Germline V gene sequence: CDR1 MNHNS, CDR2 SASEGT. CDR3 nucleotide sequence: TGTGCCAGCAGTCCTCGGTCCGGGACAGGGGGTAGAGGCTACACCTTC. This codes for CASSPRSGTGGRGYTF.

This rearrangement joins TRBV5-1 to TRBJ2-1, with TRBD2 identical over 8 bases. CDR1 is SGHRS and CDR2 is YFSETQ in the germline V gene. V shed 7 bases, J shed 0 bases, and the junction held 3 bases outside the gene matches. CDR3 length: 14 amino acids. Written as DNA, the CDR3 is TGCGCCAGCCGGGCGGGAGGCTCCTACAATGAGCAGTTCTTC. This translates into CASRAGGSYNEQFF.